What follows are 18 T cell receptor beta chains derived from one specimen sequenced in a study of T cell changes during pregnancy in multiple sclerosis. The data were produced by immunoSEQ multiplex PCR, yet TCRdb's version contains in-frame clones alone and is incomplete. The sample consists of some 83,000 clones, about 90% of them appearing once. Here the sequenced sample was PBMCs, taken in the first trimester of pregnancy. The receptors here all came from a female donor in good health, serving as a control in a pregnancy study. Some clones in this sample may be carry-over from other donors' samples.

This chain uses TRBV2 with TRBJ1-5; 7 positions match TRBD1. V was clipped by 5 bases and J by 7 bases; unmatched bases: 5. CDR1 and CDR2 from the germline V gene are SNHLY and FYNNEI. This CDR3 region has 13 residues. CDR3 sequence: CASSTGVRQPQHF. CDR3 sequence (DNA): TGTGCCAGCAGTACAGGGGTCAGACAGCCCCAGCATTTT. Full variable domain (missing parts from reference TRBV2 and TRBJ1-5): EPEVTQTPSHQVTQMGQEVILRCVPISNHLYFYWYRQILGQKVEFLVSFYNNEISEKSEIFDDQFSVERPDGSNFTLKIRSTKLEDSAMYFCASSTGVRQPQHFGDGTRLSIL.

The V gene is TRBV5-6, the J gene TRBJ1-2; D gene uncertain. With 4 bases removed from V and 4 bases from J, the gap between germline ends came to 14 bases. The length of the CDR3 is 14 residues. Germline CDR1 reads SGHDT; CDR2 reads YYEEEE. The CDR3 sequence is CASSTGSPGYGYTF. The CDR3 bases are TGTGCCAGCAGCACGGGGTCCCCAGGCTATGGCTACACCTTC.

This clone turned up a few times. The CDR3: CASSPSTGGTGELFF. In DNA form, the CDR3 reads TGTGCCAGCAGCCCAAGTACAGGAGGGACCGGGGAGCTGTTTTTT. The chain carries TRBV9 and TRBJ2-2; TRBD2 is a possible D gene (6 bases). CDR1 and CDR2 from the germline V gene are SGDLS and YYNGEE. V lost 4 bases to trimming and J lost 5 bases, with 15 bases between them. The CDR3 runs to 15 residues.

The V gene is TRBV4-1, the J gene TRBJ1-4; 7 positions match TRBD1. J lost 2 bases, V lost 3 bases, and 6 bases had no gene match. CDR3 length: 16 amino acids. CDR1 and CDR2 from the germline V gene are MGHRA and YSYEKL. The CDR3 is CASSQPQGRTNEKLFF. CDR3 bases: TGCGCCAGCAGCCAGCCACAGGGGCGTACTAATGAAAAACTGTTTTTT.

J is TRBJ1-5 and V is TRBV19; 7 positions match TRBD1. Germline V CDR1 and CDR2: LNHDA, SQIVND (reference sequence). This CDR3 comprises 15 residues. Trimming cost V 5 bases and J 0 bases; bases outside gene matches: 4. CDR3 amino acids: CASSRDSFSNQPQHF. The DNA for the CDR3 is TGTGCCAGTAGTCGGGACAGCTTTAGCAATCAGCCCCAGCATTTT.

V and J are TRBV5-1 and TRBJ2-5; TRBD1 aligns across 8 bases. The ends lost 4 bases at V and 4 bases at J; junction bases unmatched: 9. Germline-derived CDR1 and CDR2 are SGHRS and YFSETQ. There are 15 residues in the CDR3. CDR3: CASSERQGKVETQYF. The CDR3 nucleotides read TGCGCCAGCAGCGAACGACAGGGGAAGGTAGAGACCCAGTACTTC.

V and J are TRBV2 and TRBJ1-4, with 9 positions matching TRBD1. V lost 6 bases, J lost 0 bases, and 2 bases stayed unmatched. The germline gives CDR1 SNHLY, CDR2 FYNNEI. This CDR3 comprises 15 residues. CDR3 loop: CASRRQGATNEKLFF. The CDR3 DNA follows: TGTGCCAGCAGACGACAGGGGGCAACTAATGAAAAACTGTTTTTT.

J is TRBJ1-4 and V is TRBV18; 9 bases line up with TRBD1. V lost 5 bases and J lost 5; bases outside the gene matches: 9. The CDR3 extends over 16 amino acids. CDR1 is KGHSH, CDR2 LQKENI, per germline. The CDR3 region is CASSNLFGTGNEKLFF. As DNA, the CDR3 is TGTGCCAGCTCAAATTTGTTTGGGACAGGGAATGAAAAACTGTTTTTT. Full variable domain (rest looked up from reference TRBV18 and TRBJ1-4): NAGVMQNPRHLVRRRGQEARLRCSPMKGHSHVYWYRQLPEEGLKFMVYLQKENIIDESGMPKERFSAEFPKEGPSILRIQQVVRGDSAAYFCASSNLFGTGNEKLFFGSGTQLSVL.

In its sample, this clone was seen a few times. The chain uses TRBV28 and TRBJ1-1; D unresolved. CDR3 length: 17 residues. Trimming stripped 11 bases from V and 3 bases from J, with 28 bases between. Germline CDR1 MDHEN, CDR2 SYDVKM. CDR3 in amino acids: CAPLAGRPSLGDTEAFF. Written as DNA, the CDR3 is TGTGCCCCCCTCGCCGGACGTCCCTCTCTCGGGGACACTGAAGCTTTCTTT.

The chain has TRBV6-5 and TRBJ2-5; TRBD2 is a possible D gene (6 bases). This CDR3 has 14 amino acids. CDR1 MNHEY and CDR2 SVGAGI come from the germline V gene. Trimming left V 2 bases short and J 5 bases short, with 12 bases between. The CDR3 sequence: CASSYGRDVETQYF. The CDR3 nucleotides read TGTGCCAGCAGTTACGGGCGGGATGTGGAGACCCAGTACTTC.

This clone was picked up one time. The chain recombines TRBV29-1 with TRBJ1-4, with a possible D match to TRBD1 (6 bases). The V end was cut by 7 bases, the J end by 7 bases, with 13 bases between. CDR3 length equals 12 residues. CDR1 and CDR2 (germline): SQVTM, ANQGSEA. The CDR3 here is CSGGGGREKLFF. As DNA, the CDR3 is TGCAGCGGGGGCGGGGGGCGTGAAAAACTGTTTTTT.

The V gene is TRBV2, the J gene TRBJ2-2; no clear D gene. Germline CDR1 SNHLY, CDR2 FYNNEI. V dropped 2 bases and J dropped 1 base, with 2 bases sitting between them. This CDR3 spans 13 amino acids. CDR3: CASSEQNTGELFF. CDR3 nucleotide sequence: TGTGCCAGCAGTGAACAGAACACCGGGGAGCTGTTTTTT.

The chain employs TRBV30 and TRBJ2-5; TRBD1 matches 7 bases. In germline, CDR1 is GTSNPN, CDR2 SVGIG (reference sequence). This CDR3 has 14 amino acids. J gave up 1 base and V 2 bases, and 4 bases lay outside the gene matches. The CDR3 sequence is CAWSTQGTQETQYF. DNA for the CDR3: TGTGCCTGGAGTACACAGGGGACCCAAGAGACCCAGTACTTC.

The sample holds one count of this clone. The chain joins TRBV6-5 to TRBJ1-3, with TRBD1 matching 11 bases. Germline V CDR1 and CDR2: MNHEY, SVGAGI. CDR3 length: 15 amino acids. V dropped 5 bases and J dropped 2; count of bases not matched to a gene: 2. CDR3 DNA sequence: TGTGCCAGCAGTGCGGGACAGGGGGCTGGAAACACCATATATTTT. This encodes CASSAGQGAGNTIYF.

This chain uses TRBV5-1 with TRBJ2-1, with 7 bases fitting TRBD1. The length of the CDR3 is 15 residues. Germline CDR1 SGHRS, CDR2 YFSETQ. After removal of 3 bases from V and 2 bases from J, the junction contained 5 bases not matched to a gene. CDR3 nucleotides: TGCGCCAGCAGCTCGGGACAGACAACCTACAATGAGCAGTTCTTC. Translated: CASSSGQTTYNEQFF. The full variable domain, completed using reference TRBV5-1 and TRBJ2-1, is KAGVTQTPRYLIKTRGQQVTLSCSPISGHRSVSWYQQTPGQGLQFLFEYFSETQRNKGNFPGRFSGRQFSNSRSEMNVSTLELGDSALYLCASSSGQTTYNEQFFGPGTRLTVL.

The chain combines TRBV2 with TRBJ2-1, with TRBD2 matching over 7 bases. This CDR3 spans 15 amino acids. The germline CDR1 and CDR2 sequences are SNHLY and FYNNEI. V shed 7 bases, J shed 2 bases, and the junction held 8 bases outside the gene matches. The CDR3 DNA reads TGTGCCAGCACCCCTAGCGGTGGGCCCTACAATGAGCAGTTCTTC. As protein: CASTPSGGPYNEQFF.

This chain uses TRBV4-1 with TRBJ2-5; D possibly corresponds to TRBD2 (5 bases). This CDR3 comprises 14 residues. Germline CDR1 MGHRA, CDR2 YSYEKL. The V end was cut by 4 bases, the J end by 1 base, with 10 bases between. This CDR3 is CASSPNGIQETQYF. DNA for the CDR3: TGCGCCAGCAGCCCTAACGGGATCCAAGAGACCCAGTACTTC.

This clone has only one observation. The CDR3 DNA reads as TGTGCCAGTAGTACAGACGGACAGCTATACTCTGGAAACACCATATATTTT. As protein: CASSTDGQLYSGNTIYF. The chain recombines TRBV19 with TRBJ1-3; possibly TRBD1 for D (6 bases). Germline V lookup: CDR1 LNHDA, CDR2 SQIVND (reference sequence). The CDR3 sequence is 17 residues long. V was shortened by 4 bases and J by 0 bases, with 16 bases between the two germline ends.